This T cell receptor beta chain originates from a study of identical twins. The study's findings and limits: Part of the zero-insertion signal could reflect confounding by invariant MAIT and iNKT cells.

A remark on this clonotype: Its antigen is undetermined.

A single record per CDR3 protein comes from TCRdb applying MiXCR to the 5' RACE reads. The sample lists about 240,000 distinct CDR3 sequences; approximately 12% were seen once. The CDR3 spans 14 residues. Germline CDR1 and CDR2: MRHNA and SNTAGT. V was clipped by 4 bases and J by 5 bases; unmatched bases: 7. Another study also made use of these data, one on yellow fever vaccine responses in identical twins.

The sample comprised memory (CD45RO+) T cells sorted from blood. This chain joins TRBV6-4 and TRBJ2-5; 7 bases match TRBD1. The sequence was collected from a woman aged 18-29 years in good health. The DNA for the CDR3 is TGTGCCAGCAGTGCCTCGACAGGGTCCGAGACCCAGTACTTC. This encodes CASSASTGSETQYF.